This TCR beta chain was obtained from a study of T cell repertoires in cytomegalovirus infection. The overall study: Peptides in the study included HLA-C-restricted and HLA-B-restricted CMV epitopes. Indicated by public TCR beta signatures were CMV infection and matching HLA type.

This clonotype has only a few counts. Its matching antigen is unknown. TCRdb reprocessed the reads via MiXCR and lists one record per CDR3 protein. Of about 52,000 distinct CDR3 sequences listed, 15% to 20% were seen once; the top ten hold roughly 78%. Broader study findings: Dominating the ex vivo response were TCR beta clonotypes that were CMV-specific and HLA-C-restricted. CMV carriers with the relevant HLA were identified by cumulative public TCR beta family frequency.

V shed 9 bases and J shed 7 bases, with 13 bases lying between them. This CDR3 spans 13 amino acids. The germline V gene has CDR1 MRHNA and CDR2 SNTAGT. The rearrangement uses TRBV6-4 and TRBJ1-6; TRBD1 is a possible D gene (5 bases). Sequences were derived from CD8+ T cells from cultured PBMCs, sampled from culture after CMV antigen stimulation. This TCR came from a human donor in good health (CMV status not recorded). Some clones in this sample may be carry-over from other donors' samples. The CDR3 is CARWDGGNSPLHF. The CDR3 bases are TGTGCCAGATGGGACGGGGGGAATTCACCCCTCCACTTT.